A single sample gave rise to the 30 T cell receptor beta chains below, sequenced in a study of regulatory T cells in long-lasting Graves disease. HTBI primers from iRepertoire and Arm-PCR of CDR3 regions yielded the TCR beta libraries. TCRdb processed the multiplex PCR reads anew with MiXCR; each CDR3 protein has one entry. The sample records approximately 540,000 distinct CDR3 sequences, around 11% being singletons. The time point was: newly diagnosed GD, antithyroid drugs for less than 3 months. Construction of the TCR library relied on RNA isolated from PBMCs. These sequences were also reported in another study, on T cells in Graves' hyperthyroidism and ophthalmopathy.

Sample: peripheral blood mononuclear cells (PBMCs), taken at new diagnosis, from a patient treated with antithyroid drugs. The receptors were gathered from a woman in her twenties or thirties with Graves disease.

This clonotype has a count of ten or more. The chain couples TRBV11-3 to TRBJ2-1; possibly TRBD2 for D (6 bases). The CDR3 extends over 15 amino acids. In germline, CDR1 is SGHNT, CDR2 YENEEA. The V end lost 1 base, the J end lost 3 bases, and 10 bases lay between the germline ends. The CDR3 protein is CASSLAGEFYNEQFF. CDR3 DNA sequence: TGTGCCAGCAGCTTAGCGGGAGAATTCTACAATGAGCAGTTCTTC.

V and J are TRBV4-1 and TRBJ1-2; the D is unclear. V lost 0 bases and J lost 2, with 10 bases in between. Germline-derived CDR1 and CDR2 are MGHRA and YSYEKL. CDR3 length: 15 residues. CDR3 in amino acids: CASSQDIMGNYGYTF. The CDR3 DNA reads TGCGCCAGCAGCCAAGATATAATGGGAAACTATGGCTACACCTTC.

The table lists this clonotype with a few counts. The rearrangement uses TRBV30 and TRBJ2-1; perhaps TRBD2 as D (5 bases). The CDR3 is 12 residues long. Germline lookup yields CDR1 GTSNPN and CDR2 SVGIG (reference sequence). V was clipped by 0 bases and J by 12 bases, with 12 bases between them. The CDR3: CAWSVLGLLQFF. In nucleotides, the CDR3 is TGTGCCTGGAGTGTACTAGGACTCCTGCAGTTCTTC.

This clonotype was seen at least ten times. The chain recombines TRBV9 with TRBJ2-2; perhaps TRBD1 as D (6 bases). The V end lost 2 bases, the J end lost 3 bases, and 8 bases lay between the germline ends. This CDR3 spans 14 amino acids. CDR1 SGDLS and CDR2 YYNGEE come from the germline V gene. DNA of the CDR3: TGTGCCAGCAGCGTCAGGGGTCACACCGGGGAGCTGTTTTTT. This gives the protein CASSVRGHTGELFF.

CDR3 sequence: CASSPPSSGPGPKLGNTF. CDR3 in DNA: TGTGCCAGCTCACCACCGTCCTCCGGCCCAGGTCCGAAACTCGGGAACACCTTC. The chain has TRBV18 and TRBJ1-2; D unresolved. Germline CDR1 KGHSH, CDR2 LQKENI. The V end was cut by 0 bases, the J end by 12 bases, with 29 bases between. The CDR3 is made up of 18 amino acids.

There are many counts of this clonotype. The chain uses TRBV5-1 and TRBJ2-2, with D hard to call. Germline V gene data show CDR1 as SGHRS and CDR2 as YFSETQ. The V end was cut by 4 bases, the J end by 7 bases, with 8 bases between. The CDR3 length is 12 residues. In DNA, the CDR3 is TGCGCCAGCAGCCAGATAGGCGGGGAGCTGTTTTTT. Protein sequence: CASSQIGGELFF.

DNA for the CDR3: TGCAGTGCTGGTGGGAGTTTGAATCATGAGCAGTTCTTC. Encoded protein: CSAGGSLNHEQFF. The rearrangement uses TRBV20-1 and TRBJ2-1; possibly TRBD2 for D (5 bases). The V end was cut by 5 bases, the J end by 8 bases, with 16 bases between. The germline V gene encodes CDR1 DFQATT and CDR2 SNEGSKA (reference sequence). The CDR3 contains 13 residues.

In this sample, this clonotype turned up many times. The chain employs TRBV29-1 and TRBJ2-3, with D unresolved. Germline CDR1 reads SQVTM; CDR2 reads ANQGSEA. Trimming removed 3 bases from V and 2 bases from J, with 15 bases in between. This CDR3 comprises 15 residues. The CDR3 region has the DNA TGCAGCGTTGATTTCGGTGGCGTTTTCACAGATACGCAGTATTTT. This codes for CSVDFGGVFTDTQYF.

This clonotype was seen at least ten times. This chain links TRBV19 with TRBJ1-5; no reliable D call. Germline V CDR1 and CDR2: LNHDA, SQIVND (reference sequence). Trimming removed 7 bases from V and 7 bases from J, with 11 bases in between. The CDR3 length is 12 residues. In nucleotides, the CDR3 is TGTGCCAGTACTGGAAGTAAACAGCCCCAGCATTTT. It yields the protein CASTGSKQPQHF.

This clonotype was observed at least ten times. The chain recombines TRBV6-2 or TRBV6-3 with TRBJ1-4; 7 positions match TRBD1. Per germline, CDR1 MNHEY and CDR2 SVGEGT. CDR3 length: 15 residues. Germline trimming cut 6 bases from V and 7 bases from J; bases unmatched to any gene: 11. CDR3 in amino acids: CASRTPGTEGEKLFF. Written as DNA, the CDR3 is TGTGCCAGCAGGACCCCCGGGACAGAGGGTGAAAAACTGTTTTTT.

J is TRBJ2-7 and V is TRBV30; 7 bases fit TRBD2. This CDR3 is 14 amino acids long. V lost 2 bases, J lost 3 bases, and 7 bases stayed unmatched. Germline CDR1 reads GTSNPN; CDR2 reads SVGIG (reference sequence). CDR3 region: CAWSLRGGFYEQYF. The CDR3 region has the DNA TGTGCCTGGAGTCTCCGCGGGGGTTTCTACGAGCAGTACTTC.

The V and J genes are TRBV4-1 and TRBJ1-1; D gene ambiguous. V was cut by 4 bases and J by 4 bases, with 13 bases left in between. Per the germline V gene, CDR1 is MGHRA and CDR2 is YSYEKL. This CDR3 spans 14 amino acids. The CDR3 loop is CASSLHLLGTEAFF. For the CDR3, the DNA is TGCGCCAGCAGCCTCCACCTGCTCGGCACTGAAGCTTTCTTT.

This rearrangement joins TRBV2 to TRBJ2-1, with 8 bases identical to TRBD2. The V gene's germline CDR1 is SNHLY and CDR2 FYNNEI. Trimming took 2 bases from V and 6 from J; bases not matched to a gene: 6. The CDR3 is made up of 15 amino acids. CDR3 coding DNA: TGTGCCAGCAGTGAACAACTAGCGGCGCTCAATGAGCAGTTCTTC. Amino acid sequence: CASSEQLAALNEQFF.

The J gene is TRBJ2-4, the V gene TRBV18; 10 bases are a match to TRBD1. CDR3 length: 17 amino acids. After removal of 3 bases from V and 0 bases from J, the junction contained 5 bases not matched to a gene. Germline V gene sequence: CDR1 KGHSH, CDR2 LQKENI. As DNA, the CDR3 is TGTGCCAGCTCACCCGGGACAGGGGTACTAGCCAAAAACATTCAGTACTTC. Translating it yields CASSPGTGVLAKNIQYF.

This clonotype occurred many times. The chain uses TRBV12-3 or TRBV12-4 and TRBJ1-3; no firm D call. V shed 6 bases and J shed 4 bases, with 10 bases lying between them. This CDR3 spans 13 amino acids. For the CDR3, the DNA is TGTGCCAGCAGCCCTCCATCAGGAAACACCATATATTTT. Amino acids: CASSPPSGNTIYF.

As regards this clonotype: At one end the junction does not follow the germline gene, possibly because of a read error. The V and J genes are TRBV9 and TRBJ1-1; a weak D match, TRBD1 (5 bases). Germline CDR1 and CDR2: SGDLS and YYNGEE. CDR3 length equals 13 residues. The CDR3 loop reads CASSPLPGTDAFF. The CDR3, as DNA: TGTGCCAGCAGCCCTTTGCCAGGGACTGATGCTTTCTTT.

The table lists this clonotype with many counts. The chain uses TRBV30 and TRBJ1-2; D call uncertain. Deletions cut 4 bases from V and 8 bases from J, with 20 bases between. The germline gives CDR1 GTSNPN, CDR2 SVGIG (reference sequence). The CDR3 extends over 14 amino acids. The CDR3 loop reads CAWKILRRKGGYTF. The CDR3, as DNA: TGTGCCTGGAAAATCCTTAGGCGCAAAGGGGGCTACACCTTC.

The chain has TRBV7-9 and TRBJ2-1; tentative D call: TRBD1 (6 bases). Germline V gives CDR1 SEHNR, CDR2 FQNEAQ (reference sequence). With 3 bases removed from V and 12 bases from J, the gap between germline ends came to 18 bases. This CDR3 is 14 amino acids long. The CDR3 DNA reads TGTGCCAGCAGCTTTAAGGACAGTCAAACGCCGCAGTTCTTC. Its translation: CASSFKDSQTPQFF. Full variable domain (outside the CDR3, taken from reference TRBV7-9 and TRBJ2-1): DTGVSQNPRHKITKRGQNVTFRCDPISEHNRLYWYRQTLGQGPEFLTYFQNEAQLEKSRLLSDRFSAERPKGSFSTLEIQRTEQGDSAMYLCASSFKDSQTPQFFGPGTRLTVL.

This clonotype has a count of ten or more. The chain uses TRBV2 and TRBJ1-2; D ambiguous. Trimming left V 8 bases short and J 2 bases short, with 15 bases between. Germline CDR1 is SNHLY and CDR2 is FYNNEI. This CDR3 contains 14 residues. In DNA, the CDR3 is TGTGCCAGCGGACGTCTAGGCCTAAACTATGGCTACACCTTC. This codes for CASGRLGLNYGYTF.

This clonotype was seen only a few times. The V call is TRBV24-1, the J call TRBJ2-3; 10 bases line up with TRBD2. Trimming took 3 bases from V and 2 from J; bases not matched to a gene: 4. Germline V gene sequence: CDR1 KGHDR, CDR2 SFDVKD. The CDR3 consists of 16 residues. The chain's CDR3 is CATSDPGTSDTDTQYF. For the CDR3, the DNA is TGTGCCACCAGTGATCCCGGGACTAGCGACACAGATACGCAGTATTTT.

The sample holds many counts of this clonotype. The V call is TRBV2, the J call TRBJ1-6; D is perhaps TRBD1 (5 bases). V gave up 7 bases and J gave up 9 bases, with 16 bases separating them. The CDR3 runs 14 residues. Germline lookup yields CDR1 SNHLY and CDR2 FYNNEI. The DNA of the CDR3 is TGTGCCAGCACTTACAGGAGGCTTGGTTCACCCCTCCACTTT. This codes for CASTYRRLGSPLHF.

This clonotype was recorded a few times. The chain uses TRBV29-1 and TRBJ2-5; D unresolved. Germline V gene lookup returns CDR1 SQVTM and CDR2 ANQGSEA. The CDR3 is 14 residues long. V was shortened by 4 bases and J by 4 bases, with 16 bases between the two germline ends. CDR3 nucleotide sequence: TGCAGCGTTGGGGATCCTAAAAGAGGAGAGACCCAGTACTTC. This translates into CSVGDPKRGETQYF.

With regard to this clonotype: This may arise from a read error, as a much more abundant clone is one base away. The rearrangement joins TRBV6-2 or TRBV6-3 to TRBJ2-5, with 8 nucleotides matching TRBD1. Germline lookup yields CDR1 MNHEY and CDR2 SVGEGT. J gave up 6 bases and V 0 bases, and 6 bases lay outside the gene matches. This CDR3 contains 15 residues. The DNA for the CDR3 is TGTGCCAGCAGTTACTCTTGGCAGGGGGCGCAGACCCAGTACTTC. As protein: CASSYSWQGAQTQYF.

Concerning this clonotype itself: A read error is possible here, since a much larger clone lies one base away. CDR3 sequence: CAGSLQGGGGEKLFF. The CDR3, as DNA: TGTGCCGGCAGCTTACAAGGGGGGGGTGGTGAAAAACTGTTTTTT. This chain links TRBV7-9 with TRBJ1-4; weak D call: TRBD1 (6 bases). The length of the CDR3 is 15 residues. Germline V gives CDR1 SEHNR, CDR2 FQNEAQ (reference sequence).

This clonotype appeared a few times. One base away lies a much larger clone, so this may be a sequencing read error. The genes are TRBV18 and TRBJ2-5, with TRBD1 as a possible D gene (5 bases). This CDR3 contains 13 residues. Germline loops: CDR1 KGHSH, CDR2 LQKENI. V was pared by 3 bases and J by 5 bases, with 10 bases between. The CDR3 region has the DNA TGTGCCAGCTCACCGGCAGGGTGGGAGACCCAGTACTTC. This sequence encodes CASSPAGWETQYF.

The rearrangement links TRBV3-1 to TRBJ2-7; 7 nucleotides match TRBD1. The V and J ends lost 3 bases and 2 bases, in that order; junction bases with no gene match: 4. The V gene's germline CDR1 is LGHDT and CDR2 YNNKEL (reference sequence). This CDR3 contains 14 residues. The CDR3 region has the DNA TGTGCCAGCAGCCAGGCGACAGGGACCTACGAGCAGTACTTC. Residues: CASSQATGTYEQYF.

This clonotype was observed at least ten times. This sequence joins TRBV25-1 and TRBJ1-1; perhaps TRBD1 as D (6 bases). The V end lost 7 bases, the J end lost 1 base, and 13 bases lay between the germline ends. The germline gives CDR1 MGHDK, CDR2 SYGVNS. The CDR3 is 14 amino acids. The CDR3 loop reads CASKRQETNTEAFF. CDR3 in DNA: TGTGCCAGCAAACGACAGGAGACGAACACTGAAGCTTTCTTT.

This clonotype was seen a few times. The chain recombines TRBV6-1 with TRBJ2-2; maybe TRBD1 (6 bases). The CDR3 extends over 18 amino acids. Per the germline V gene, CDR1 is MNHNS and CDR2 is SASEGT. V was pared by 7 bases and J by 2 bases, with 23 bases between. The CDR3 region is CASTYAGTQVGNTGELFF. As DNA, the CDR3 is TGTGCCAGCACGTACGCCGGGACACAAGTAGGAAACACCGGGGAGCTGTTTTTT.

The chain has TRBV30 and TRBJ1-1; the D is unclear. The CDR3 length is 15 residues. Per the germline V gene, CDR1 is GTSNPN and CDR2 is SVGIG (reference sequence). The germline V and J ends were trimmed by 0 bases and 3 bases, with 14 bases remaining between them. The CDR3 coding sequence is TGTGCCTGGAGTGTACCAGGCAGGCGGGACACTGAAGCTTTCTTT. Translation: CAWSVPGRRDTEAFF.

This clonotype was seen only a few times. V and J are TRBV6-1 and TRBJ1-6; 9 nucleotides match TRBD1. The CDR3 is made up of 14 amino acids. Germline lookup yields CDR1 MNHNS and CDR2 SASEGT. The junction had 3 bases not matched to a gene; V was cut back by 4 bases and J by 8 bases. The DNA for the CDR3 is TGTGCCAGCAGTGCTGGGACAGGGTATTCACCCCTCCACTTT. This translates into CASSAGTGYSPLHF.